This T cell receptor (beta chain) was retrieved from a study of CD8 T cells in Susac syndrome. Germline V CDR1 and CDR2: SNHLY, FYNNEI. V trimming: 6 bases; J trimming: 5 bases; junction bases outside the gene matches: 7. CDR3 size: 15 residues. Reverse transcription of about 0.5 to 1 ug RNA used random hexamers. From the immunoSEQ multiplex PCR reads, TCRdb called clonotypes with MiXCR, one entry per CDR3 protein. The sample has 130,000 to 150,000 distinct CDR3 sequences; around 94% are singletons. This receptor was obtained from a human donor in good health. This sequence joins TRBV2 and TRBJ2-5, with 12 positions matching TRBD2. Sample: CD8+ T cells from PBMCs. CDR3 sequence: CASRKTSGSSETQYF. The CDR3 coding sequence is TGTGCCAGCAGAAAGACTAGCGGGAGTTCGGAGACCCAGTACTTC.